This TCR beta chain was sequenced in a study of T cell repertoires in cytomegalovirus infection. For the study at large: Recently identified HLA-C-restricted CMV epitopes and well-studied HLA-B-restricted CMV epitopes were used by the study. Shared public TCR beta signatures pointed to both CMV infection and a matching HLA type.

The study's findings and limits: Summed frequency of public TCR beta families distinguished CMV carriers with the relevant HLA. The ex vivo response was dominated by HLA-C-restricted CMV-specific TCR beta clonotypes.

TCRdb re-derived calls from the reads in MiXCR, one entry per CDR3 protein. Of fewer than 900,000 distinct CDR3 sequences listed, about 28% were seen once; the top ten hold about an eighth. Regarding this clonotype: Its antigen is currently unknown.

The V end was cut by 1 base, the J end by 5 bases, with 13 bases between. Germline V lookup: CDR1 SGHKS, CDR2 YYEKEE (reference sequence). CDR3 length: 15 amino acids. The input for sequencing was cultured CD8+ T cells from PBMCs, taken from culture after CMV antigen stimulation. This chain uses TRBV5-5 with TRBJ1-5; D is unclear. This receptor was obtained from a human donor in good health (CMV status not recorded). Some clones in this sample may be carry-over from other donors' samples. Here the CDR3 reads CASSLWVRLDQPQHF. In DNA, the CDR3 is TGTGCCAGCAGCTTGTGGGTACGGTTGGATCAGCCCCAGCATTTT.